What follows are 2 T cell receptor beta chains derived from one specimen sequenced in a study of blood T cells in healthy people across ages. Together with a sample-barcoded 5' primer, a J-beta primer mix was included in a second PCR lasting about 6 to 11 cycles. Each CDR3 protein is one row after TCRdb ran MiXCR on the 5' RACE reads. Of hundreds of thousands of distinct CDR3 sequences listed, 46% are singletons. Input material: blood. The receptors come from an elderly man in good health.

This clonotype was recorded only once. The CDR3 is CASTIQGAGTQYF. The CDR3 nucleotides read TGTGCCAGCACCATACAGGGGGCAGGGACCCAGTACTTC. This rearrangement joins TRBV28 to TRBJ2-7, with 9 bases fitting TRBD1. With the DNA end fitting TRBJ2-5 better, the J assignment may be wrong. Germline CDR1 reads MDHEN; CDR2 reads SYDVKM. The CDR3 has 13 residues.

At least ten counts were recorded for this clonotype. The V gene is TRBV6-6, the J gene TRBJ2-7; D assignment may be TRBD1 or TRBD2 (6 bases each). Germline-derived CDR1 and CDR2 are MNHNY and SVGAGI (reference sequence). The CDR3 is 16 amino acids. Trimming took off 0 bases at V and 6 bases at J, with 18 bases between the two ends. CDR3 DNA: TGTGCCAGCAGTTACTCTGGGGGGACCGAGGGGGGCGAGCAGTACTTC. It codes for CASSYSGGTEGGEQYF.